A selection of T cell receptor beta chains follows, all from one sample in a study of blood T cell repertoires in COVID-19. Libraries were prepared by immunoSEQ multiplex PCR; TCRdb keeps only in-frame clonotypes and omits some of them. The repertoire has approximately 290,000 clones, 75% to 90% of them found once; the top ten carry approximately 0.84%. The source material was peripheral blood. All receptors come from a man aged 25-45 years with acute or convalescent COVID-19. CDR3s include the opening cysteine and the closing phenylalanine or tryptophan. The D gene is left open where the match is weak. The size field is filled for only some rows; it gives once, few, many or a size class.

-,TRBJ1-6,once,TRBV4-1,TGCGCCAGCAGCCAAGATCAGACAGGTCTCCACTCACCCCTCCACTTT,CASSQDQTGLHSPLHF
TRBD1,TRBJ2-5,-,TRBV5-1,TGCGCCAGCAGCTTGGCCGGCAGGGGGCGCCAAGAGACCCAGTACTTC,CASSLAGRGRQETQYF
-,TRBJ1-1,-,TRBV7-9,TGTGCCAGCAGCCGTCCAGGGGAAGCTTTCTTT,CASSRPGEAFF
TRBD2,TRBJ2-3,-,TRBV29-1,TGCAGCGTAATACAAATAAGCGGGGCGCTAGAGTATTTT,CSVIQISGALEYF
TRBD1,TRBJ1-2,few,TRBV7-9,TGTGCCAGCAGCTACGGCCTGAAAAGGTCGGGACAGGGGAACTATGGCTACACCTTC,CASSYGLKRSGQGNYGYTF
TRBD1,TRBJ2-1,-,TRBV4-1,TGCGCCAGCAGCCTAACAGGACAGGGATACAATGAGCAGTTCTTC,CASSLTGQGYNEQFF
TRBD1,TRBJ2-1,few,TRBV10-1,TGCGCCAGCAGTGAAGGGACAGGGGTTGGGAATGAGCAGTTCTTC,CASSEGTGVGNEQFF
TRBD1,TRBJ2-7,-,TRBV19,TGTGCCACATCAACCGCAGGGGGCTACGAGCAGTACTTC,CATSTAGGYEQYF
-,TRBJ1-2,-,TRBV18,TGTGCCAGCTCACCGCCCGAGGGGACATACCATGGCTACACCTTC,CASSPPEGTYHGYTF
-,TRBJ1-1,-,TRBV11-3,TGTGCCAGCAGCTTACAGGGTGTTGAAGCTTTCTTT,CASSLQGVEAFF
-,TRBJ1-5,-,TRBV21-1,TGTGCCAGCAGCATTACTCCGGACAGGGGCCATCAGCCCCAGCATTTT,CASSITPDRGHQPQHF
-,TRBJ1-5,once,TRBV30,TGTGCCTGGAGTGTATCTTCCAGGGTTCAGCCCCAGCATTTT,CAWSVSSRVQPQHF
TRBD2,TRBJ2-2,-,TRBV3-1/TRBV3-2,TGTGCCAGCAACCTCGGCGGGAGTGTCACCGGGGAGCTGTTTTTT,CASNLGGSVTGELFF
-,TRBJ1-1,-,TRBV2,TGTGCCAGCAGTGAATGGGGCGGCGCTGAAGCTTTCTTT,CASSEWGGAEAFF
TRBD1,TRBJ1-4,-,TRBV7-2,TGTGCCAGCAGCCGGACAGGGAGTGCAACTAATGAAAAACTGTTTTTT,CASSRTGSATNEKLFF
TRBD1,TRBJ1-6,-,TRBV28,TGTGCCAGCAGTGGGACAGGGGAAAATTCACCCCTCCACTTT,CASSGTGENSPLHF
-,TRBJ1-5,-,TRBV20-1,TGCAGTGCTAGTATTCTAGGGGCTGGGCAGATCAATCAGCCCCAGCATTTT,CSASILGAGQINQPQHF
-,TRBJ2-7,-,TRBV2,TGTGCCAGCAGTGAAGCGTCGGTTCCCTACGAGCAGTACTTC,CASSEASVPYEQYF
TRBD1,TRBJ2-1,-,TRBV5-1,TGCGCCAGCAGCTGGGACCTGGGACAGCACAACTCCTACAATGAGCAGTTCTTC,CASSWDLGQHNSYNEQFF
-,TRBJ1-2,-,TRBV11-2,TGTGCCAGCAGCTTAGGTTTAACGGGGTATGGCTACACCTTC,CASSLGLTGYGYTF
-,TRBJ1-2,few,TRBV2,TGTGCCACCGCCTCAAACGGAGTTTACTATGGCTACACCTTC,CATASNGVYYGYTF
TRBD2,TRBJ2-7,-,TRBV10-3,TGTGCCATCAGCGCCCGTGGCGGGAGAACCTACGAGCAGTACTTC,CAISARGGRTYEQYF
-,TRBJ2-3,once,TRBV3-1/TRBV3-2,TGTGCCAGCAGCCAAGGTAGAACAGGGCACACAGATACGCAGTATTTT,CASSQGRTGHTDTQYF
-,TRBJ2-4,-,TRBV29-1,TGCAGCATTTCGTTAGCCAAAAACATTCAGTACTTC,CSISLAKNIQYF
-,TRBJ1-5,-,TRBV10-3,TGTGCCATCAGCTCGTATAGCAATCAGCCCCAGCATTTT,CAISSYSNQPQHF
TRBD2,TRBJ2-1,-,TRBV7-9,TGTGCCAGCAGCTTAGTTACTACATCGTCTAGCGGAAACTACAATGAGCAGTTCTTC,CASSLVTTSSSGNYNEQFF
TRBD2,TRBJ2-1,once,TRBV19,TGCGCCCCTCGAAACGCTAGCGGGTATGAGCAGTTCTTC,CAPRNASGYEQFF
TRBD2,TRBJ2-7,-,TRBV29-1,TGCAGCGGCCGCCGGGGGGACGGGTCCTACGAGCAGTACTTC,CSGRRGDGSYEQYF
-,TRBJ2-3,-,TRBV28,TGTGCCAGCAGTTTCCAAGGGGTCGGCACAGATACGCAGTATTTT,CASSFQGVGTDTQYF
-,TRBJ2-6,-,TRBV30,TGTGCCTGGAGTGTAGTTCGGTCAGGCTTCCCCTCTGGGGCCAACGTCCTGACTTTC,CAWSVVRSGFPSGANVLTF
-,TRBJ1-5,-,TRBV7-6,TGTGCCAGCAGCTTGGGGGGGGCAAATAGCAATCAGCCCCAGCATTTT,CASSLGGANSNQPQHF
-,TRBJ2-5,-,TRBV5-1,TGCGCCAGCAGCTTAGTAGCGTCGGAAGAGACCCAGTACTTC,CASSLVASEETQYF
TRBD2,TRBJ2-1,-,TRBV29-1,TGCAGCGTTTTTCCCCCCTACCGGAGAGGGGCGGGGGGGTACGATGAGCAGTTCTTC,CSVFPPYRRGAGGYDEQFF
-,TRBJ2-7,-,TRBV5-1,TGCGCCAGCAGCCCGGGATGGACTCAGATCGCCTACGAGCAGTACTTC,CASSPGWTQIAYEQYF
-,TRBJ1-2,-,TRBV10-3,TGTGCCATCAGTGACAGTGGTTATGGCTACACCTTC,CAISDSGYGYTF
TRBD1,TRBJ2-7,-,TRBV5-1,TGCGCCAGCAGCTTAGGACAGGGGCTGTACTTC,CASSLGQGLYF
-,TRBJ1-5,-,TRBV28,TGTGCCAGCAGTTTGGTCAGGGGATCCTATAGCAATCAGCCCCAGCATTTT,CASSLVRGSYSNQPQHF
-,TRBJ1-6,-,TRBV5-1,TGCGCCAGCAGCATAGGGGATAATTCACCCCTCCACTTT,CASSIGDNSPLHF
TRBD1,TRBJ2-7,-,TRBV30,TGTGCCTGGACCCGAACAGGGGCCTACGAGCAGTACTTC,CAWTRTGAYEQYF
TRBD1,TRBJ2-3,-,TRBV6-5,TGTGCCAGCAGCGCCGGGACAGGGGGCCCAGATACGCAGTATTTT,CASSAGTGGPDTQYF
-,TRBJ1-2,-,TRBV7-8,TGTGCCAGCAGCTTAGTCGCCCCGGGAGCAGGGATAGGTGGCTACACCTTC,CASSLVAPGAGIGGYTF
TRBD1,TRBJ2-7,few,TRBV12-3/TRBV12-4,TGTGCCAGCAGTGGATCAGGGGGACGGGAGCAGTACTTC,CASSGSGGREQYF
-,TRBJ2-5,-,TRBV18,TGTGCCAGCTCGTCAGGGATTCAAGAGACCCAGTACTTC,CASSSGIQETQYF
-,TRBJ2-2,-,TRBV5-1,TGCGCCAGCAGCTTGTGGGAAGCGGCGAACACCGGGGAGCTGTTTTTT,CASSLWEAANTGELFF
-,TRBJ2-5,-,TRBV5-6,TGTGCCAGCAGCGGAGGGAGTCCCGGGGAGACCCAGTACTTC,CASSGGSPGETQYF
-,TRBJ1-1,-,TRBV27,TGTGCCAGCAGCCCGGACAGACAGAACACTGAAGCTTTCTTT,CASSPDRQNTEAFF
TRBD2,TRBJ2-1,-,TRBV11-3,TGTGCCAGCAGCCCAAGGAGTCTAGCGGGAGGCGAGCAGTTCTTC,CASSPRSLAGGEQFF
TRBD2,TRBJ2-1,-,TRBV18,TGTGCCAGCTCCCCCCTAGCGGGGGGGGTGGATGAGCAGTTCTTC,CASSPLAGGVDEQFF
TRBD2,TRBJ2-4,-,TRBV28,TGTGCCAGCAGTTCCCCCGGGACTAGGAACAGTCACATTCAGTACTTC,CASSSPGTRNSHIQYF
-,TRBJ1-5,-,TRBV19,TGTGCCAGTACCCGCGAGGCCCTAGCCTCTTTTCAGCCCCAGCATTTT,CASTREALASFQPQHF
-,TRBJ1-1,-,TRBV5-1,TGCGCCAGCAGCCCAGAAATGATTGTGAACACTGAAGCTTTCTTT,CASSPEMIVNTEAFF
-,TRBJ2-1,-,TRBV5-1,TGCGCCAGCAGCTTGGAAGTTAGGGGGGACAGTGAGCAGTTCTTC,CASSLEVRGDSEQFF
-,TRBJ2-1,-,TRBV6-5,TGTGCCAGCAGTTACTCGTCCAGTTATAATGAGCAGTTCTTC,CASSYSSSYNEQFF